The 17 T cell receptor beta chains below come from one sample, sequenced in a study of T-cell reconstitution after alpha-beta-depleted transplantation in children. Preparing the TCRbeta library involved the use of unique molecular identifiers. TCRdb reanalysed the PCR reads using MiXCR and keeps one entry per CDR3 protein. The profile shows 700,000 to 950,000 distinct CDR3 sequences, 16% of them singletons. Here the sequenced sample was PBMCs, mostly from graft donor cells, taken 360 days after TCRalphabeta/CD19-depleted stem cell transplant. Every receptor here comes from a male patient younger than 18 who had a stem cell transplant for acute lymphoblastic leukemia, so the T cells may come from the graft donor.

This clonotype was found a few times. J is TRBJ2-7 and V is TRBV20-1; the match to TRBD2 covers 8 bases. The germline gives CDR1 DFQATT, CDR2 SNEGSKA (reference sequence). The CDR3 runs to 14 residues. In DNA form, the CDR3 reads TGCAGGGGAGCGGGAGCGATTAGCTCCTACGAGCAGTACTTC. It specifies CRGAGAISSYEQYF.

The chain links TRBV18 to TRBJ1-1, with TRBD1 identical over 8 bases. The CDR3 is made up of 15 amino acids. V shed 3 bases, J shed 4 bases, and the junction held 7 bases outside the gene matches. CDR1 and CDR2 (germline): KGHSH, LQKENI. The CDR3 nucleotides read TGTGCCAGCTCACCGCCGGACAGGGCAGTCACTGAAGCTTTCTTT. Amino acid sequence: CASSPPDRAVTEAFF.

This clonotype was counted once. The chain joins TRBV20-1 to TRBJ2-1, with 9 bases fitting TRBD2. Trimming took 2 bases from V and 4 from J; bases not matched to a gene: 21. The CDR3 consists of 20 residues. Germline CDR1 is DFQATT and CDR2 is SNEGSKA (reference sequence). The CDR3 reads CSARLWLAGSWGRGYNEQFF. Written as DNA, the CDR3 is TGCAGTGCTAGACTCTGGCTAGCGGGATCCTGGGGTAGGGGTTACAATGAGCAGTTCTTC.

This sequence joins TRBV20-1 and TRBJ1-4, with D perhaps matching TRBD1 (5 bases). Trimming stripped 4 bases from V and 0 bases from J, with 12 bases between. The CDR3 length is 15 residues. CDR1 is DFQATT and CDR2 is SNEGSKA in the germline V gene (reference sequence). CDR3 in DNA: TGCAGTGCTATAAGGACACCCTCAACTAATGAAAAACTGTTTTTT. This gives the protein CSAIRTPSTNEKLFF.

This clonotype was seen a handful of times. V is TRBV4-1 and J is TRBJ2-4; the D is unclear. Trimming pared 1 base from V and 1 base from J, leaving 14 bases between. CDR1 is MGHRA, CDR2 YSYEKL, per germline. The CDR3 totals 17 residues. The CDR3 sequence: CASSQGSPVGAKNIQYF. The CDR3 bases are TGCGCCAGCAGCCAAGGCTCCCCGGTGGGCGCCAAAAACATTCAGTACTTC.

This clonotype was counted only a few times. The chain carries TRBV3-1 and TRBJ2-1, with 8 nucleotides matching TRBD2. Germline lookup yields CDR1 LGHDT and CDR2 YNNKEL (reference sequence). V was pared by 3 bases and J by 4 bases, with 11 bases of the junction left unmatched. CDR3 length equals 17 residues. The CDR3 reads CASSHPRSGSRYNEQFF. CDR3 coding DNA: TGTGCCAGCAGCCACCCCAGGAGCGGGAGTAGGTACAATGAGCAGTTCTTC.

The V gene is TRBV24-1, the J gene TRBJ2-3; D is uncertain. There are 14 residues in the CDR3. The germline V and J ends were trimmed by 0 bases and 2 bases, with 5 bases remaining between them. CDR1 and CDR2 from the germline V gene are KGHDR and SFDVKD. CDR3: CATSDLFTTDTQYF. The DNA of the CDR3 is TGTGCCACCAGTGATTTGTTCACCACAGATACGCAGTATTTT.

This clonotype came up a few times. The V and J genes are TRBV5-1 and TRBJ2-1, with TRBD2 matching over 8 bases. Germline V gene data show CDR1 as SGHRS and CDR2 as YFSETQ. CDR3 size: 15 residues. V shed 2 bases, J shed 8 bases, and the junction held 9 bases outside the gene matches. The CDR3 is CASSLPGLGFDEQFF. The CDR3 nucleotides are TGCGCCAGCAGCTTACCGGGACTAGGTTTCGATGAGCAGTTCTTC.

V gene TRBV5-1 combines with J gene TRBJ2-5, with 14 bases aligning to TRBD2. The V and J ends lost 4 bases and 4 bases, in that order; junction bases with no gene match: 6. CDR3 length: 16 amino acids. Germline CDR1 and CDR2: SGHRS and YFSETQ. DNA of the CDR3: TGCGCCAGCAGCGGACGGACTAGCGGGAGGATAGAGACCCAGTACTTC. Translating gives CASSGRTSGRIETQYF.

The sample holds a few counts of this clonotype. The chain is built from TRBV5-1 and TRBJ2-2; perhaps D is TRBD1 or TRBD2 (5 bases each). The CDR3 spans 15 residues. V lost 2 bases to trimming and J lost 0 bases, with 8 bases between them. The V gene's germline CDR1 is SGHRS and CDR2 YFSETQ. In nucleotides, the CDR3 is TGCGCCAGCAGCTTCGGGACCTCGAACACCGGGGAGCTGTTTTTT. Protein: CASSFGTSNTGELFF.

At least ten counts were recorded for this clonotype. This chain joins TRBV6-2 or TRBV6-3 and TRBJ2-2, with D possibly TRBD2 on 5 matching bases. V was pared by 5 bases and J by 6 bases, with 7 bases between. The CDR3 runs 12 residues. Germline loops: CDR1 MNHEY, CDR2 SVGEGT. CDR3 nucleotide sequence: TGTGCCAGCAGTACTAGGCCCGGGGAGCTGTTTTTT. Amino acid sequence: CASSTRPGELFF.

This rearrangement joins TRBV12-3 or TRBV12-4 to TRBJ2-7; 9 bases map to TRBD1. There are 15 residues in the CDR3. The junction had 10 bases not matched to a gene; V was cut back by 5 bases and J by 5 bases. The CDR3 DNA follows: TGTGCCAGCAGTCAAATCGGGACAGGGTCCCACGAGCAGTACTTC. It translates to CASSQIGTGSHEQYF.

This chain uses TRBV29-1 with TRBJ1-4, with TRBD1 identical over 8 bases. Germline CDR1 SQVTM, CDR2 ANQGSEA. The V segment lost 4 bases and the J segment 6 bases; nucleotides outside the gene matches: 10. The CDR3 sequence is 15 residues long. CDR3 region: CSVARQDRVYEKLFF. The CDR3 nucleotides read TGCAGCGTTGCCCGTCAGGACAGGGTCTATGAAAAACTGTTTTTT.

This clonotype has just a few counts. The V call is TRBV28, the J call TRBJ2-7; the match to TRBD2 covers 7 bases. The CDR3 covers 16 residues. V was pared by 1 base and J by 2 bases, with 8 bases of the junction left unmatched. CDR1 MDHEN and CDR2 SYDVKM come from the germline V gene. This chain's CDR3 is CASSLYGLAEAYEQYF. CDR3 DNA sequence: TGTGCCAGCAGTTTATACGGCCTAGCGGAGGCCTACGAGCAGTACTTC.

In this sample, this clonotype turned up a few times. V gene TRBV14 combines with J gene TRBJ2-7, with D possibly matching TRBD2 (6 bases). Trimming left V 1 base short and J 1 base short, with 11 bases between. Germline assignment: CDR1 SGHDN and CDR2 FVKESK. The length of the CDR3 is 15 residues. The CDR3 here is CASSQGGTGSYEQYF. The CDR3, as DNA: TGTGCCAGCAGCCAAGGAGGGACTGGATCCTACGAGCAGTACTTC.

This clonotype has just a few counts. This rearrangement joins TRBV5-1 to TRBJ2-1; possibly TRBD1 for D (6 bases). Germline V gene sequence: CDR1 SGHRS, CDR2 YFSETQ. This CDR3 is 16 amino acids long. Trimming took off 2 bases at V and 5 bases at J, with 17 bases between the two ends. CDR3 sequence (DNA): TGCGCCAGCAGCTTCAACGACAGGTTTCTAAACAATGAGCAGTTCTTC. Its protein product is CASSFNDRFLNNEQFF. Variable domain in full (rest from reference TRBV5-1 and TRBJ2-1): KAGVTQTPRYLIKTRGQQVTLSCSPISGHRSVSWYQQTPGQGLQFLFEYFSETQRNKGNFPGRFSGRQFSNSRSEMNVSTLELGDSALYLCASSFNDRFLNNEQFFGPGTRLTVL.

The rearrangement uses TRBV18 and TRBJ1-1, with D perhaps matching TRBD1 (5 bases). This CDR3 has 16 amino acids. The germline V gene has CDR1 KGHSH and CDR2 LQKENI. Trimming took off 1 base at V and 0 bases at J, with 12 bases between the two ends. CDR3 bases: TGTGCCAGCTCACCACGGCGACAGACGATGAACACTGAAGCTTTCTTT. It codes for CASSPRRQTMNTEAFF.